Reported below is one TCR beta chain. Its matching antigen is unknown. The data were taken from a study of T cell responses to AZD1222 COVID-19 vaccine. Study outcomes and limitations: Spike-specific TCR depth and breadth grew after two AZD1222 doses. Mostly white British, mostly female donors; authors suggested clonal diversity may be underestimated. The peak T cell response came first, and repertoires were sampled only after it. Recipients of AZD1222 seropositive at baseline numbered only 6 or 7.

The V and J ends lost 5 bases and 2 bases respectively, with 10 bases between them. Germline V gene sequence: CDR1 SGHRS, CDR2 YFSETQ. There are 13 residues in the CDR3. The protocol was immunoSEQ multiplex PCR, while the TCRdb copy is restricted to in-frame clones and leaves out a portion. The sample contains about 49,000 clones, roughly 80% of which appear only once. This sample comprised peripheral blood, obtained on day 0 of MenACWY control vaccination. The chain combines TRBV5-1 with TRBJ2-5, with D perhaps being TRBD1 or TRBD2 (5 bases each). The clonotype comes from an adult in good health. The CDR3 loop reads CASRAGTQETQYF. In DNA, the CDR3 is TGCGCCAGCAGGGCCGGGACGCAAGAGACCCAGTACTTC.